This TCR beta chain emerged from a study of beta chain features in type 1 diabetes. Notes on the study in general: Shorter templates might be favored by PCR, equally in patients and controls.

This clone appeared a few times. Its antigen is not known. The CDR3 spans 13 residues. Trimming stripped 6 bases from V and 4 bases from J, with 10 bases between. Per germline, CDR1 WSHSY and CDR2 SAAADI. Expressed TCRB transcripts got sequenced, as all isolated RNA was reverse transcribed. Using immunoSEQ multiplex PCR, the repertoire was profiled, and TCRdb retains in-frame clones only, with some absent. The sample comprises 900,000 or so clones, around a sixth of which are singletons, and roughly 0.025% rests with the top ten. The rearrangement uses TRBV10-2 and TRBJ1-5, with unresolved D. The sample taken for sequencing was naive CD4+ T cells from blood. The TCR originated in a woman aged 18-30 years in good health. Written as DNA, the CDR3 is TGCGCCAGCAGCGCCGACCGGAATCAGCCCCAGCATTTT. Its protein is CASSADRNQPQHF.